Presented here are 26 T cell receptor beta chains from one specimen sequenced in a study of CD8+ T cells in alopecia areata. Treatment in this sample: oral pan-JAK inhibitor, 5-10 mg twice daily. Extracted RNA was reverse transcribed into cDNA, the sequencing template. Data came from immunoSEQ multiplex PCR; TCRdb stores just in-frame clones and leaves some out. The profile shows some 150,000 clones, around 87% of them singletons. The source material was CD8+ T cells sorted from blood, sampled at week 4, from a patient treated with tofacitinib. The origin of the receptors is a human donor with alopecia areata.

V usage is TRBV21-1 and J usage is TRBJ2-4; the table's D gene call, TRBD1, was not cross checked with the DNA. TRBV21-1 is marked as a pseudogene. CDR3 length: 19 residues. The CDR3 DNA is TGTGCCAGCAGGATGCCGGGACAGGGGGTGAGAATAGCCAAAAACATTCAGTACTTC. It specifies CASRMPGQGVRIAKNIQYF.

The chain joins TRBV30 to TRBJ2-7; 8 bases agree with TRBD2. Germline V CDR1 and CDR2: GTSNPN, SVGIG (reference sequence). V was clipped by 2 bases and J by 6 bases; unmatched bases: 6. This CDR3 is 13 amino acids long. The CDR3 protein is CAWSPSGFGEQYF. CDR3 DNA sequence: TGTGCCTGGAGTCCTAGCGGGTTCGGCGAGCAGTACTTC.

The J gene is TRBJ2-1, the V gene TRBV6-5; D unresolved. The germline gives CDR1 MNHEY, CDR2 SVGAGI. The CDR3 sequence is 12 residues long. Trimming took 6 bases from V and 3 from J, leaving 6 bases between them. CDR3 sequence (DNA): TGTGCCAGCAGAGGAATCTACAATGAGCAGTTCTTC. The encoded protein is CASRGIYNEQFF.

This chain uses TRBV29-1 with TRBJ2-7, with D hard to call. Trimming removed 6 bases at V and 0 bases at J, with 12 bases between. Germline CDR1 reads SQVTM; CDR2 reads ANQGSEA. The CDR3 spans 13 residues. CDR3 amino acids: CSVLTPSSYEQYF. The CDR3, as DNA: TGCAGCGTACTGACACCGAGCTCCTACGAGCAGTACTTC.

The chain recombines TRBV29-1 with TRBJ2-5; D not certain. The CDR3 is 13 residues long. Germline V CDR1 and CDR2: SQVTM, ANQGSEA. The ends were cut back, 0 bases at V and 5 bases at J, with 10 bases in the middle. CDR3 nucleotide sequence: TGCAGCGTTGAAGAAGGCTGGAGCGAGACCCAGTACTTC. Amino acids: CSVEEGWSETQYF. Based on the CDR3 plus reference TRBV29-1 and TRBJ2-5, the full variable domain is SAVISQKPSRDICQRGTSLTIQCQVDSQVTMMFWYRQQPGQSLTLIATANQGSEATYESGFVIDKFPISRPNLTFSTLTVSNMSPEDSSIYLCSVEEGWSETQYFGPGTRLLVL.

In nucleotides, the CDR3 is TGTGCCAGCAGTGAAGGACAGCGGGAGACCCAGTACTTC. Its protein is CASSEGQRETQYF. The chain combines TRBV25-1 with TRBJ2-5, with a weak D call TRBD1 (6 bases). The CDR3 length is 13 residues. Per germline, CDR1 MGHDK and CDR2 SYGVNS. V gave up 2 bases and J gave up 5 bases, with 9 bases separating them.

The chain carries TRBV9 and TRBJ1-1; TRBD1 matches at 7 bases. Germline CDR1 SGDLS, CDR2 YYNGEE. The trim removed 3 bases at V and 4 bases at J, leaving 6 bases unmatched. The CDR3 consists of 14 residues. The CDR3: CASSAGGGGTEAFF. CDR3 DNA: TGTGCCAGCAGCGCAGGGGGTGGCGGCACTGAAGCTTTCTTT.

V gene TRBV4-1 combines with J gene TRBJ2-7, with D perhaps matching TRBD1 (6 bases). This CDR3 comprises 14 residues. Germline lookup yields CDR1 MGHRA and CDR2 YSYEKL. Trimming removed 1 base at V and 2 bases at J, with 9 bases between. CDR3 coding DNA: TGCGCCAGCAGCCAAGGGACAGCTACCTACGAGCAGTACTTC. The encoded protein is CASSQGTATYEQYF.

The CDR3 region is CAWSVPGQGLTGEQFF. DNA for the CDR3: TGTGCCTGGAGTGTCCCGGGACAGGGATTGACGGGTGAGCAGTTCTTC. V usage is TRBV30 and J usage is TRBJ2-1, with 9 bases aligning to TRBD1. Germline CDR1 GTSNPN, CDR2 SVGIG (reference sequence). CDR3 length: 16 residues. J gave up 9 bases and V 0 bases, and 12 bases lay outside the gene matches.

CDR3 in amino acids: CASSNRDRPYNEQFF. In nucleotides, the CDR3 is TGTGCCAGCAGCAACCGGGACAGGCCCTACAATGAGCAGTTCTTC. The chain recombines TRBV11-2 with TRBJ2-1; TRBD1 matches at 8 bases. The trim removed 5 bases at V and 2 bases at J, leaving 5 bases unmatched. Germline CDR1 SGHAT, CDR2 FQNNGV. The CDR3 spans 15 residues.

This chain connects TRBV6-5 to TRBJ2-3; D is unclear. V lost 3 bases, J lost 1 base, and 8 bases lay in between. The CDR3 length is 14 residues. CDR1 is MNHEY, CDR2 SVGAGI, per germline. This chain's CDR3 is CASSYSGGTDTQYF. In DNA form, the CDR3 reads TGTGCCAGCAGTTATTCGGGTGGCACAGATACGCAGTATTTT.

The chain uses TRBV5-1 and TRBJ1-4; TRBD1 is a possible D gene (5 bases). Trimming took 0 bases from V and 6 from J, leaving 18 bases between them. Looked up from germline, CDR1 is SGHRS and CDR2 is YFSETQ. The CDR3 consists of 17 residues. CDR3 in amino acids: CASSLGTQGAGDEKLFF. The CDR3 DNA reads as TGCGCCAGCAGCTTGGGGACACAAGGGGCCGGGGATGAAAAACTGTTTTTT.

The CDR3: CASSLFQTGMRETQYF. The CDR3 DNA sequence: TGTGCCAGCAGCTTATTTCAGACAGGAATGAGGGAGACCCAGTACTTC. V is TRBV7-8 and J is TRBJ2-5, with D perhaps TRBD1 (6 bases). The CDR3 is 16 amino acids. Per germline, CDR1 SGHVS and CDR2 FQNEAQ. Between the trimmed V and J ends, which lost 2 bases and 5 bases, there was a span of 18 bases.

The J gene is TRBJ2-2, the V gene TRBV27; 7 positions agree with TRBD1. This CDR3 is built from 16 residues. CDR1 and CDR2 (germline): MNHEY, SMNVEV (reference sequence). Unmatched junction bases numbered 6, after V lost 1 base and J lost 4 bases. The CDR3 loop reads CASSLLLAGGTGELFF. CDR3 DNA: TGTGCCAGCAGTTTATTGCTTGCAGGGGGCACCGGGGAGCTGTTTTTT.

The chain uses TRBV2 and TRBJ1-1, with D perhaps matching TRBD1 (5 bases). Per the germline V gene, CDR1 is SNHLY and CDR2 is FYNNEI. Trimming cost V 7 bases and J 7 bases, with 10 bases left between them. CDR3 length equals 11 residues. The CDR3 DNA is TGTGCCAGCACCCCGGGGGTTGAAGCTTTCTTT. Translating gives CASTPGVEAFF.

The rearrangement uses TRBV19 and TRBJ2-7; D is unclear. The CDR3 covers 11 residues. Trimming left V 3 bases short and J 5 bases short, with 5 bases between. CDR1 and CDR2 (germline): LNHDA, SQIVND (reference sequence). The CDR3 reads CASSIGHEQYF. CDR3 DNA sequence: TGTGCCAGTAGTATTGGCCACGAGCAGTACTTC.

CDR3 in amino acids: CASAGGNSYEQYF. In DNA, the CDR3 is TGTGCCAGCGCCGGGGGGAACTCCTACGAGCAGTACTTC. The V gene is TRBV9, the J gene TRBJ2-7; 7 bases align to TRBD2. CDR1 is SGDLS and CDR2 is YYNGEE in the germline V gene. The CDR3 has 13 amino acids. V gave up 7 bases and J gave up 0 bases; unmatched junction bases: 4.

This clone was seen a few times. This chain links TRBV7-3 with TRBJ2-1, with D unresolved. The CDR3 covers 13 residues. The germline V gene encodes CDR1 SGHTA and CDR2 FQGTGA. V was cut by 10 bases and J by 5 bases, with 15 bases left in between. Here the CDR3 DNA reads TGTGCCACCGCACCAGAACCTAACAATGAGCAGTTCTTC. As protein: CATAPEPNNEQFF.

The count of this clone is one. This chain connects TRBV15 to TRBJ1-2, with D possibly TRBD1 on 5 matching bases. V dropped 1 base and J dropped 6 bases, with 15 bases sitting between them. The germline CDR1 and CDR2 sequences are LNHNV and YYDKDF (reference sequence). The CDR3 is 15 residues long. The CDR3 protein is CATSRVQVSKDGYTF. DNA of the CDR3: TGTGCCACCAGCAGAGTACAGGTTTCTAAGGATGGCTACACCTTC.

This clone was observed a few times. The chain links TRBV7-2 to TRBJ2-3; 8 bases line up with TRBD2. The CDR3 sequence is 17 residues long. J lost 1 base, V lost 2 bases, and 8 bases had no gene match. Germline loops: CDR1 SGHTA, CDR2 FQGNSA. CDR3 sequence: CASSLPGRAGGTDTQYF. CDR3 in DNA: TGTGCCAGCAGCTTACCTGGACGAGCGGGAGGCACAGATACGCAGTATTTT.

The rearrangement joins TRBV29-1 to TRBJ2-5; D gene ambiguous. The germline V gene has CDR1 SQVTM and CDR2 ANQGSEA. The germline V and J ends were trimmed by 1 base and 5 bases, with 8 bases remaining between them. The CDR3 extends over 12 amino acids. The CDR3 here is CSVEGRRETQYF. The CDR3 bases are TGCAGCGTTGAAGGCAGGCGGGAGACCCAGTACTTC.

The rearrangement links TRBV13 to TRBJ2-3, with TRBD2 matching 13 bases. Germline loops: CDR1 PRHDT, CDR2 FYEKMQ (reference sequence). This CDR3 has 16 amino acids. J lost 6 bases, V lost 3 bases, and 6 bases had no gene match. Written as DNA, the CDR3 is TGTGCCAGCAGCTTGGATACTAGCGGGAGGGTGGATACGCAGTATTTT. Residues: CASSLDTSGRVDTQYF.

V is TRBV2 and J is TRBJ1-1; the D is unclear. V lost 3 bases and J 7 bases, leaving 12 bases between the germline ends. The CDR3 spans 13 residues. From germline, CDR1 is SNHLY and CDR2 FYNNEI. CDR3 nucleotides: TGTGCCAGCAGTGACCCCACTGACGTTGAAGCTTTCTTT. The encoded protein is CASSDPTDVEAFF.

The chain employs TRBV5-4 and TRBJ2-1; 7 bases map to TRBD2. V was clipped by 0 bases and J by 4 bases; unmatched bases: 10. Germline values: CDR1 SGHNT, CDR2 YYREEE (reference sequence). The CDR3 extends over 17 amino acids. In nucleotides, the CDR3 is TGTGCCAGCAGCTTGGCTGTTCGGCTAGCGGATTACAATGAGCAGTTCTTC. Its translation is CASSLAVRLADYNEQFF.

The rearrangement joins TRBV12-5 to TRBJ1-1; no reliable D call. The CDR3 runs 12 residues. V was shortened by 5 bases and J by 2 bases, with 6 bases between the two germline ends. The germline V gene encodes CDR1 LGHNT and CDR2 FRNRAP. CDR3 amino acids: CASGPDNTEAFF. The CDR3 DNA sequence: TGTGCTAGTGGTCCTGACAACACTGAAGCTTTCTTT.

This clone appeared a single time. The chain is built from TRBV7-9 and TRBJ2-6; TRBD1 is a possible D gene (5 bases). V gave up 1 base and J gave up 4 bases, with 11 bases separating them. There are 16 residues in the CDR3. Per germline, CDR1 SEHNR and CDR2 FQNEAQ (reference sequence). The CDR3 loop reads CASSLDPGLGANVLTF. The CDR3 DNA reads TGTGCCAGCAGCTTAGACCCAGGGTTGGGGGCCAACGTCCTGACTTTC.